The clone carrying this T cell receptor (beta chain) was detected ten times or more. Antigen unknown. This CDR3 is built from 15 residues. V shed 3 bases and J 6 bases; nucleotides not matched to a gene: 8. The germline CDR1 and CDR2 sequences are SGHRS and YFSETQ. This specimen belongs to a study of cytomegalovirus exposure and HLA in healthy donors. Findings and limits, study-wide: About 180 TCR beta chains were listed as cytomegalovirus-associated. That first-cohort TCR clusters tended to co-occur in the 100 to 150 validation repertoires was found in a later analysis.

The donors were part of the validation cohort of 95 to 150 subjects. That cohort was separate from the first cohort, which comprised 670 or so subjects. Clones were read by immunoSEQ multiplex PCR, and TCRdb kept only the in-frame ones, dropping some. The repertoire has approximately 180,000 clones, roughly 89% of them found once; the top ten carry approximately 1.5%. The sequence derives from a woman under 40 in good health and CMV-seronegative. What was sequenced was PBMCs. The chain has TRBV5-1 and TRBJ1-2; TRBD1 aligns across 10 bases. The chain's CDR3 is CASSYRQGADNGYTF. DNA for the CDR3: TGCGCCAGCAGCTATAGACAGGGGGCTGATAATGGCTACACCTTC.